Each of the 31 T cell receptor beta chains below was sequenced from the same sample in a study of T cell changes during pregnancy in multiple sclerosis. Generated by immunoSEQ multiplex PCR, the TCRdb table keeps only in-frame clones and is missing some. The sample has 35,000 to 55,000 clones, over 75% seen once. The source material was CD4+ T cells from peripheral blood mononuclear cells, sampled before pregnancy. These receptors came from a female donor with multiple sclerosis, enrolled in a pregnancy study.

V gene TRBV4-1 combines with J gene TRBJ1-6; 9 bases fit TRBD1. Germline loops: CDR1 MGHRA, CDR2 YSYEKL. The CDR3 extends over 16 amino acids. Trimming took 0 bases from V and 10 from J; bases not matched to a gene: 7. CDR3 sequence: CASSQDKGQGVSPLHF. The DNA for the CDR3 is TGCGCCAGCAGCCAAGATAAGGGACAGGGTGTCTCACCCCTCCACTTT.

The rearrangement uses TRBV28 and TRBJ1-5; the D gene is possibly TRBD1 (5 bases). The V gene lost 3 bases and the J gene lost 6 bases, with 18 bases spanning the gap. Germline values: CDR1 MDHEN, CDR2 SYDVKM. The CDR3 has 16 amino acids. Written as DNA, the CDR3 is TGTGCCAGCAGTTTCAGGACATCGGGTACGGGTCAGCCCCAGCATTTT. This gives the protein CASSFRTSGTGQPQHF.

The V and J genes are TRBV27 and TRBJ2-7, with TRBD1 matching over 7 bases. V gave up 3 bases and J gave up 6 bases; unmatched junction bases: 2. The germline V gene has CDR1 MNHEY and CDR2 SMNVEV (reference sequence). The CDR3 extends over 12 amino acids. CDR3 loop: CASSLTGFEQYF. The CDR3 DNA sequence: TGTGCCAGCAGTTTGACAGGGTTCGAGCAGTACTTC.

The CDR3 DNA is TGTGCCAGCAGTGCCCGGGCAGGGGTAGGCACCGGGGAGCTGTTTTTT. Translated: CASSARAGVGTGELFF. The gene calls are TRBV6-4 and TRBJ2-2; D possibly corresponds to TRBD1 (6 bases). Trimming shortened V by 4 bases and J by 4 bases, and 16 bases separated the two germline ends. The CDR3 is 16 residues long. Germline loops: CDR1 MRHNA, CDR2 SNTAGT.

DNA for the CDR3: TGTGCCAGCAGCCACGACCGCTTCCAGCGGGAGTGGGGAGAGACCCAGTACTTC. Residues: CASSHDRFQREWGETQYF. The chain recombines TRBV13 with TRBJ2-5, with 8 nucleotides matching TRBD2. There are 18 residues in the CDR3. J gave up 4 bases and V 5 bases, and 18 bases lay outside the gene matches. CDR1 PRHDT and CDR2 FYEKMQ come from the germline V gene (reference sequence).

This chain connects TRBV9 to TRBJ2-5; D is possibly TRBD1 (7 bases). The CDR3 spans 18 residues. V shed 4 bases and J shed 5 bases, with 27 bases lying between them. In germline, CDR1 is SGDLS, CDR2 YYNGEE. CDR3 sequence (DNA): TGTGCCAGCAGCTCAGGGGGGTATGACGGGCCCGGTTGGGAGACCCAGTACTTC. Its protein product is CASSSGGYDGPGWETQYF.

The CDR3 DNA is TGTGCCAGCAGCTTACATGCACAGAACACTGAAGCTTTCTTT. Translating it yields CASSLHAQNTEAFF. The V call is TRBV11-2, the J call TRBJ1-1, with D hard to call. This CDR3 comprises 14 residues. Germline CDR1 SGHAT, CDR2 FQNNGV. Trimming removed 2 bases from V and 1 base from J, with 8 bases in between.

This rearrangement joins TRBV6-1 to TRBJ1-5; a weak D match, TRBD1 (5 bases). The V gene's germline CDR1 is MNHNS and CDR2 SASEGT. CDR3 length equals 13 residues. The V and J ends lost 2 bases and 4 bases respectively, with 6 bases between them. For the CDR3, the DNA is TGTGCCAGCAGTGAACGGGGGAATCAGCCCCAGCATTTT. Its protein product is CASSERGNQPQHF.

The V and J genes are TRBV10-3 and TRBJ2-2, with 7 bases fitting TRBD2. V shed 0 bases and J 1 base; nucleotides not matched to a gene: 2. CDR1 and CDR2 (germline): ENHRY, SYGVKD. The CDR3 is made up of 16 amino acids. CDR3 in amino acids: CAISESGGVNTGELFF. The CDR3 nucleotides read TGTGCCATCAGTGAGTCGGGGGGGGTGAACACCGGGGAGCTGTTTTTT.

This rearrangement joins TRBV10-3 to TRBJ2-1, with TRBD1 as a possible D gene (6 bases). CDR1 and CDR2 (germline): ENHRY, SYGVKD. The CDR3 has 15 residues. V lost 9 bases, J lost 6 bases, and 21 bases lay in between. CDR3 residues: CAMASGGQFSNEQFF. Here the CDR3 DNA reads TGTGCCATGGCATCTGGGGGACAATTTAGCAATGAGCAGTTCTTC.

V is TRBV6-1 and J is TRBJ1-4; D possibly corresponds to TRBD1 (6 bases). Trimming removed 0 bases from V and 4 bases from J, with 9 bases in between. The CDR3 is made up of 15 amino acids. Per germline, CDR1 MNHNS and CDR2 SASEGT. CDR3 in DNA: TGTGCCAGCAGTGAAGCAGGGGGTGGTAATGAAAAACTGTTTTTT. This gives the protein CASSEAGGGNEKLFF.

This sequence joins TRBV5-1 and TRBJ1-6, with D unclear. The CDR3 spans 14 residues. Trimming took 0 bases from V and 3 from J, leaving 4 bases between them. Germline lookup yields CDR1 SGHRS and CDR2 YFSETQ. CDR3 in DNA: TGCGCCAGCAGCTTGGGAGACTATAATTCACCCCTCCACTTT. Translated: CASSLGDYNSPLHF.

The genes are TRBV29-1 and TRBJ1-1; the D gene is possibly TRBD1 (5 bases). There are 16 residues in the CDR3. Trimming removed 3 bases from V and 5 bases from J, with 22 bases in between. From germline, CDR1 is SQVTM and CDR2 ANQGSEA. This CDR3 is CSVEGGRDWRRTEAFF. The CDR3 bases are TGCAGCGTTGAGGGGGGACGGGACTGGAGGAGGACTGAAGCTTTCTTT.

The rearrangement joins TRBV5-1 to TRBJ1-5; possibly TRBD1 for D (6 bases). The CDR3 sequence is 14 residues long. The germline V gene has CDR1 SGHRS and CDR2 YFSETQ. The V end lost 0 bases, the J end lost 10 bases, and 14 bases lay between the germline ends. The CDR3 loop reads CASSLEQGVFPQHF. CDR3 nucleotides: TGCGCCAGCAGCTTGGAACAGGGAGTATTTCCCCAGCATTTT.

The rearrangement uses TRBV9 and TRBJ2-1; perhaps TRBD1 as D (6 bases). The CDR3 contains 15 residues. The germline V gene encodes CDR1 SGDLS and CDR2 YYNGEE. V was trimmed by 3 bases and J by 4 bases, leaving 14 bases between them. The CDR3 sequence: CASSAFGTQYNEQFF. The CDR3 nucleotides read TGTGCCAGCAGCGCCTTCGGGACACAATACAATGAGCAGTTCTTC.

CDR3 residues: CASSFLERRTDTQYF. In DNA form, the CDR3 reads TGTGCCAGTAGTTTCCTAGAGCGACGCACAGATACGCAGTATTTT. The chain is built from TRBV19 and TRBJ2-3, with D unresolved. From germline, CDR1 is LNHDA and CDR2 SQIVND (reference sequence). This CDR3 region has 15 residues. The V and J ends lost 5 bases and 1 base respectively, with 13 bases between them.

Of note for this clone: One junction end does not reproduce the germline sequence, and a read error may be involved. The V call is TRBV2, the J call TRBJ1-1; 12 nucleotides align to TRBD1. This CDR3 is built from 15 residues. CDR1 is SNHLY and CDR2 is FYNNEI in the germline V gene. CDR3 loop: CASTGTGGMNTKAFF. In DNA form, the CDR3 reads TGTGCCAGCACCGGGACAGGGGGCATGAACACTAAAGCTTTCTTT.

This chain links TRBV4-3 with TRBJ1-2; the match to TRBD1 covers 9 bases. Germline V CDR1 and CDR2: LGHNA, YSLEER. J gave up 5 bases and V 3 bases, and 13 bases lay outside the gene matches. The CDR3 covers 17 residues. Here the CDR3 reads CASSQAYRGRLGYGYTF. The CDR3 DNA follows: TGCGCCAGCAGCCAGGCTTACAGGGGGCGTCTTGGGTATGGCTACACCTTC.

This sequence joins TRBV18 and TRBJ1-5, with 9 bases lining up with TRBD1. This CDR3 has 15 amino acids. With V trimmed by 6 bases and J by 10 bases, 13 bases remained unmatched. The germline V gene encodes CDR1 KGHSH and CDR2 LQKENI. The CDR3 coding sequence is TGTGCCAGCTCGCCGGGACAGGGACAGGGCGAACCCCAGCATTTT. It codes for CASSPGQGQGEPQHF.

The genes are TRBV11-1 and TRBJ1-2; D may be TRBD1 (5 bases). Trimming left V 1 base short and J 6 bases short, with 9 bases between. The CDR3 sequence is 13 residues long. CDR1 SGHAT and CDR2 FQDESV come from the germline V gene (reference sequence). For the CDR3, the DNA is TGTGCCAGCAGCTTAGAGACAGCCAATGGCTACACCTTC. It specifies CASSLETANGYTF. Variable domain in full (rest from reference TRBV11-1 and TRBJ1-2): EAEVAQSPRYKITEKSQAVAFWCDPISGHATLYWYRQILGQGPELLVQFQDESVVDDSQLPKDRFSAERLKGVDSTLKIQPAELGDSAMYLCASSLETANGYTFGSGTRLTVV.

V is TRBV7-2 and J is TRBJ2-7; a possible D gene is TRBD1 (5 bases). This CDR3 is 15 amino acids long. Germline lookup yields CDR1 SGHTA and CDR2 FQGNSA. Trimming shortened V by 1 base and J by 2 bases, and 12 bases separated the two germline ends. The CDR3 loop reads CASSLGRKGAYEQYF. CDR3 nucleotides: TGTGCCAGCAGCTTAGGCCGGAAAGGGGCCTACGAGCAGTACTTC.

V is TRBV9 and J is TRBJ2-7, with 8 bases matching TRBD2. The junction had 6 bases not matched to a gene; V was cut back by 0 bases and J by 1 base. The germline V gene has CDR1 SGDLS and CDR2 YYNGEE. The CDR3 totals 16 residues. The CDR3 sequence is CASSVDPGGRSYEQYF. The CDR3 coding sequence is TGTGCCAGCAGCGTAGATCCGGGAGGGAGGTCCTACGAGCAGTACTTC.

The chain employs TRBV9 and TRBJ2-7, with 9 positions matching TRBD2. Germline V gene lookup returns CDR1 SGDLS and CDR2 YYNGEE. J was trimmed by 0 bases and V by 4 bases; bases with no gene match: 8. The length of the CDR3 is 16 residues. CDR3 bases: TGTGCCAGCAGCCCGGGGGCGGGGGGGATCTCCTACGAGCAGTACTTC. Its translation: CASSPGAGGISYEQYF. Looking up the rest from reference TRBV9 and TRBJ2-7 gives the full variable domain: DSGVTQTPKHLITATGQRVTLRCSPRSGDLSVYWYQQSLDQGLQFLIQYYNGEERAKGNILERFSAQQFPDLHSELNLSSLELGDSALYFCASSPGAGGISYEQYFGPGTRLTVT.

The CDR3 nucleotides read TGCGCCAGCAGCCAGGGAACAGGGGGCTGGGGCTACACCTTC. Its protein is CASSQGTGGWGYTF. The V and J genes are TRBV4-1 and TRBJ1-2; 9 bases fit TRBD1. With V trimmed by 3 bases and J by 8 bases, 7 bases remained unmatched. This CDR3 comprises 14 residues. Germline CDR1 and CDR2: MGHRA and YSYEKL.

The count of this clone is one. The chain employs TRBV7-3 and TRBJ2-7, with TRBD1 as a possible D gene (6 bases). Germline CDR1 reads SGHTA; CDR2 reads FQGTGA. Trimming took off 8 bases at V and 3 bases at J, with 20 bases between the two ends. CDR3 length equals 15 residues. This CDR3 is CASSPGALISYEQYF. DNA of the CDR3: TGTGCCAGCTCTCCAGGGGCACTTATCAGCTACGAGCAGTACTTC.

This clone occurred a few times. The chain uses TRBV5-1 and TRBJ2-3; no definite D call. The CDR3 is 12 amino acids. In germline, CDR1 is SGHRS, CDR2 YFSETQ. V lost 3 bases, J lost 0 bases, and 2 bases lay in between. CDR3: CASSSSTDTQYF. CDR3 sequence (DNA): TGCGCCAGCAGCTCTAGCACAGATACGCAGTATTTT. Drawing the rest from reference TRBV5-1 and TRBJ2-3, the complete variable domain is KAGVTQTPRYLIKTRGQQVTLSCSPISGHRSVSWYQQTPGQGLQFLFEYFSETQRNKGNFPGRFSGRQFSNSRSEMNVSTLELGDSALYLCASSSSTDTQYFGPGTRLTVL.

The chain combines TRBV6-5 with TRBJ1-2; tentative D call: TRBD1 (6 bases). The CDR3 consists of 15 residues. V was shortened by 8 bases and J by 3 bases, with 19 bases between the two germline ends. Germline V gene lookup returns CDR1 MNHEY and CDR2 SVGAGI. CDR3 sequence: CASGVQGLSHYGYTF. CDR3 sequence (DNA): TGTGCCAGCGGCGTCCAGGGGTTAAGTCACTATGGCTACACCTTC.

J is TRBJ1-5 and V is TRBV5-4; 9 positions agree with TRBD1. Per the germline V gene, CDR1 is SGHNT and CDR2 is YYREEE (reference sequence). V was pared by 5 bases and J by 4 bases, with 7 bases of the junction left unmatched. The CDR3 length is 15 residues. The CDR3 spells CASSPGQGRNQPQHF. CDR3 sequence (DNA): TGTGCCAGCAGTCCGGGACAGGGACGGAATCAGCCCCAGCATTTT.

The chain carries TRBV7-3 and TRBJ2-2, with 11 bases matching TRBD1. The CDR3 loop spans 16 amino acids. Trimming took 4 bases from V and 3 from J; bases not matched to a gene: 4. CDR1 SGHTA and CDR2 FQGTGA come from the germline V gene. The CDR3 is CASSSWTGGHTGELFF. CDR3 nucleotide sequence: TGTGCCAGCAGCTCCTGGACAGGGGGCCACACCGGGGAGCTGTTTTTT. The full variable domain, its missing parts supplied by reference TRBV7-3 and TRBJ2-2, is GAGVSQTPSNKVTEKGKYVELRCDPISGHTALYWYRQSLGQGPEFLIYFQGTGAADDSGLPNDRFFAVRPEGSVSTLKIQRTERGDSAVYLCASSSWTGGHTGELFFGEGSRLTVL.

This clone was recorded once. The CDR3 nucleotides are TGTGCCAGCAGCTTAAGACTAGCGGGGATTTACAATGAGCAGTTCTTC. Translated, it gives CASSLRLAGIYNEQFF. The V gene is TRBV11-2, the J gene TRBJ2-1, with TRBD2 matching over 11 bases. The CDR3 consists of 16 residues. From germline, CDR1 is SGHAT and CDR2 FQNNGV. J gave up 4 bases and V 2 bases, and 4 bases lay outside the gene matches.

The chain combines TRBV29-1 with TRBJ1-1; 9 nucleotides agree with TRBD1. V lost 5 bases, J lost 3 bases, and 19 bases stayed unmatched. Germline values: CDR1 SQVTM, CDR2 ANQGSEA. The CDR3 has 18 residues. The CDR3 is CSVKGGTGRLSWDTEAFF. DNA of the CDR3: TGCAGCGTTAAGGGGGGGACAGGGCGTTTATCTTGGGACACTGAAGCTTTCTTT.